This T cell receptor beta chain came from a study of T-cell memory formation after mild COVID-19 (dated by TCRdb to the early 2020s). Broadly, across the study: TCR sequence clusters from the two donors were found to be largely donor specific. Two young, previously healthy adult volunteers, one female and one male, were included in the cohort. Longitudinal TCRalpha and TCRbeta repertoire sequencing tracked T-cell clones expanding and contracting after mild COVID-19 in a couple of donors.

Sequencing took place on an Illumina NovaSeq 6000. Using 5'RACE with constant-segment primers, TCRalpha and TCRbeta cDNA libraries were constructed, with sample barcodes and unique molecular identifiers added in the process. RNA was extracted from every sample with Trizol reagent. Libraries were amplified in two PCR steps, with a second sample barcode and Illumina TruSeq adapters added in the second step. Libraries were sequenced on an Illumina NovaSeq with 2 x 150 bp paired-end reads. As for the authors' bioinformatics: Reads were demultiplexed and collapsed into UMI-guided consensus sequences with migec v1.2.7. Using mixcr v2.1.11, UMI consensuses were aligned to TRA and TRB V and J templates and then assembled into clonotypes. Expanded or contracted clonotypes were those called significant by both edgeR and NoisET, with noise models trained on biological replicates. For edgeR calls, the cutoffs were a false discovery rate-adjusted p below 0.01 and a log2 fold-change threshold of 1. PCA with hierarchical clustering of max-normalized trajectories of the 1000 most abundant clonotypes was used as exploratory dynamics analysis. Separately sequenced CD4+ and CD8+ repertoires were used to assign a CD4 or CD8 phenotype to each responding clone. TCRdb ran its own pipeline on the public reads, namely fastp trimming at Q25 and MiXCR clone calling, and kept in-frame beta chains. Here each entry gathers all rows of one CDR3 protein and keeps the most common genes and DNA. TCRdb, rather than the study authors, made the V and J calls. Counted in this sample were approximately 350,000 distinct CDR3 sequences; approximately 15% of them appeared once. In total, the top ten clones hold about 22% of the sample.

PBMCs were isolated by Ficoll-Paque density gradient centrifugation. General study outcomes and caveats: Clones contracting from day 15 to 85 had balanced CD4/CD8 phenotypes, while a second wave expanding from day 15 to 37 was biased towards CD4+. The study included only a couple of mild cases, and larger cohorts that include severe cases with pre-infection samples were judged to be necessary. SARS-CoV-2 specificity was not confirmed for the second-wave clones peaking on day 37. Contracting CD4+ clones were located mainly in the CM and EM memory subsets, whereas CD8+ clones were found to be enriched in EMRA. Some responding clones were found in pre-infection memory, which suggests that pre-existing cross-reactive memory T cells took part in the SARS-CoV-2 response.

A remark on this clonotype: Its antigen is still unknown. Qualities for individual bases were not recorded, and no much larger clone is one base off.

The TCR comes from a man aged 18 to 29 who had mild COVID-19 (a few samples of this study predate the infection). The sample titles of this study are shuffled in the database, so cell type and time point are left out; the donor was told from shared clones. What was sequenced was PBMCs or a T cell subset sorted from them (not recorded which).

Here is the DNA: TGTGCCAGCAGCCACCTCCGAGGCGGGGGGGGTACAGATACGCAGTATTTT. Protein translation: CASSHLRGGGGTDTQYF. The sequence is built from TRBV3-1 and TRBJ2-3, with 9 bases in between that match TRBD2. The cysteine opens and the phenylalanine closes a CDR3 of 17 amino acids. Just the 51-base CDR3 DNA is kept, in frame starting at base 1. Unmatched junction bases come to 10, with V trimmed by 3 bases and J by 3 bases. The germline V gene (reference sequence) sets CDR1 to LGHDT and CDR2 to YNNKEL.